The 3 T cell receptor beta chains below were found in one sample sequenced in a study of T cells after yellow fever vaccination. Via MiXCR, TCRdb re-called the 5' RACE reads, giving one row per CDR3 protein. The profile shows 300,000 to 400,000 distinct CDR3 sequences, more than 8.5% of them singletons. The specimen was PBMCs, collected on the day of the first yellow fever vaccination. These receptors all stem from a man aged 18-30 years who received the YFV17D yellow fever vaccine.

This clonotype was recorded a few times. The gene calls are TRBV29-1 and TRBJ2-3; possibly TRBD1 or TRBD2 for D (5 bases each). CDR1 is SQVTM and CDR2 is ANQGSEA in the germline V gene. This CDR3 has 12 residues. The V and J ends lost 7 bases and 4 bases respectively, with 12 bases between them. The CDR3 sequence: CSAPWGSDTQYF. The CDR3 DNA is TGCAGCGCCCCTTGGGGGTCAGATACGCAGTATTTT.

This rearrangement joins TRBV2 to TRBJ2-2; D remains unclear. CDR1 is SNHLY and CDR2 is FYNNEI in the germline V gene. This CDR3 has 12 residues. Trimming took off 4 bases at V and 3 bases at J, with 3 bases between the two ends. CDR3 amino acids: CASSADTGELFF. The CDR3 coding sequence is TGTGCCAGCAGTGCAGACACCGGGGAGCTGTTTTTT.

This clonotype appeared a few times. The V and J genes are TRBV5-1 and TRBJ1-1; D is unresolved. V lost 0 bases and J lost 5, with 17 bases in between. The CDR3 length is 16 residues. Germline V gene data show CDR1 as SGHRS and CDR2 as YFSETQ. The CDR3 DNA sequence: TGCGCCAGCAGCTTGGCCGTCGGACTCCGGAGGACTGAAGCTTTCTTT. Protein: CASSLAVGLRRTEAFF.